Sequencing of this TCR beta chain was carried out in a study of T cell repertoires in cytomegalovirus infection. As regards this clonotype: The antigen remains undetermined.

TCRdb re-analysed the reads in MiXCR, keeping a single row per CDR3 protein. Among approximately 120,000 distinct CDR3 sequences listed, around 28% were seen once. Specimen: CD8+ T cells from cultured PBMCs, collected from culture after CMV antigen stimulation. The sequence derives from a human donor in good health (CMV status not recorded). Some clones in this sample may be carry-over from other donors' samples.

CDR3 amino acids: CSAPSLNRGLSYEQYF. The DNA of the CDR3 is TGCAGTGCTCCCTCCCTCAACAGGGGGCTTAGCTACGAGCAGTACTTC. This chain links TRBV20-1 with TRBJ2-7; TRBD1 matches at 9 bases. The junction had 14 bases not matched to a gene; V was cut back by 5 bases and J by 3 bases. This CDR3 spans 16 amino acids. Germline CDR1 and CDR2: DFQATT and SNEGSKA (reference sequence).